The rows below give T cell receptor beta chains drawn from one sample of a study of blood T cell repertoires in COVID-19. Data came from immunoSEQ multiplex PCR; TCRdb stores just in-frame clones and leaves some out. The repertoire holds about 200,000 clones, 84% seen once, with 9.7% in the top ten. The material sequenced was peripheral blood. These TCRs come from a man aged 50-60 years with active or convalescent COVID-19. Both conserved end residues are part of each CDR3. The order of the fields is D gene, clone size, J gene, V gene, CDR3 protein, CDR3 DNA. A D gene is named only where the DNA matches it firmly. The listing skips clone size in some rows; elsewhere it reads once, few, many or a size class.

>.|.|TRBJ2-2|TRBV7-3
CASSLDPPRATNTGELFF
TGTGCCAGCAGCTTAGACCCCCCGAGGGCCACGAACACCGGGGAGCTGTTTTTT
>TRBD2|.|TRBJ2-4|TRBV19
CASRSSGPSDKNIQYF
TGTGCCAGTAGGAGTAGCGGGCCATCGGACAAAAACATTCAGTACTTC
>.|few|TRBJ1-6|TRBV11-2
CASTPGGPANSPLHF
TGTGCCAGCACCCCGGGGGGACCAGCTAATTCACCCCTCCACTTT
>TRBD1|.|TRBJ2-1|TRBV9
CASSLDRGSSYNEQFF
TGTGCCAGCAGCCTTGACAGGGGAAGCTCCTACAATGAGCAGTTCTTC
>TRBD1|once|TRBJ1-6|TRBV3-1/TRBV3-2
CASSQDRGRGIVNSPLHF
TGTGCCAGCAGCCAAGATCGAGGCAGGGGGATTGTGAATTCACCCCTCCACTTT
>TRBD2|.|TRBJ2-3|TRBV27
CASSQGLAGTDTQYF
TGTGCCAGCAGTCAGGGACTAGCGGGCACAGATACGCAGTATTTT
>TRBD1|.|TRBJ1-2|TRBV7-9
CASSSLPGTDRAGYTF
TGTGCCAGCAGCTCACTCCCCGGTACCGACAGGGCAGGCTACACCTTC
>TRBD2|.|TRBJ2-1|TRBV7-9
CASRKAGPNNEQFF
TGTGCCAGCAGGAAAGCGGGGCCGAACAATGAGCAGTTCTTC
>.|.|TRBJ1-1|TRBV29-1
CSVVPPGTNTEAFF
TGCAGCGTTGTACCCCCCGGGACAAACACTGAAGCTTTCTTT
>TRBD1|.|TRBJ1-5|TRBV4-1
CASSQLQGNQPQHF
TGCGCCAGCAGCCAACTACAGGGGAATCAGCCCCAGCATTTT
>.|.|TRBJ1-5|TRBV28
CASSLLSPNQPQHF
TGTGCCAGCAGTTTATTGAGCCCCAATCAGCCCCAGCATTTT
>TRBD1|.|TRBJ1-5|TRBV19
CASSKYGRGGNQPQHF
TGTGCCAGTAGTAAGTATGGCAGGGGGGGCAATCAGCCCCAGCATTTT
>.|.|TRBJ1-6|TRBV6-1
CASSEGQGGNSPLHF
TGTGCCAGCAGTGAAGGCCAGGGAGGAAATTCACCCCTCCACTTT
>.|.|TRBJ1-2|TRBV18
CASSPQPTGHGYTF
TGTGCCAGCTCACCTCAACCTACAGGGCATGGCTACACCTTC
>.|.|TRBJ2-2|TRBV9
CASSVEPAGNTGELFF
TGTGCCAGCAGCGTAGAGCCAGCGGGGAACACCGGGGAGCTGTTTTTT
>TRBD2|many|TRBJ2-3|TRBV5-4
CASSLPSTSGGLTDTQYF
TGTGCCAGCAGCCTACCTTCGACTAGCGGGGGACTCACAGATACGCAGTATTTT
>TRBD2|once|TRBJ2-1|TRBV9
CASSVSGGSYNEQFF
TGTGCCAGCAGCGTTTCGGGAGGGTCCTACAATGAGCAGTTCTTC
>.|.|TRBJ1-2|TRBV29-1
CSVVAGGGRKDYGYTF
TGCAGCGTTGTCGCTGGTGGGGGCCGAAAGGACTATGGCTACACCTTC
>TRBD2|.|TRBJ2-3|TRBV6-2/TRBV6-3
CASSGLAGYSDTQYF
TGTGCCAGCAGTGGACTAGCGGGATACTCAGATACGCAGTATTTT
>TRBD2|.|TRBJ2-2|TRBV11-2
CASSQRAGAGELFF
TGTGCCAGCAGCCAGCGAGCGGGGGCTGGGGAGCTGTTTTTT
>TRBD1|once|TRBJ1-2|TRBV11-2
CASSLRQGWNYGYTF
TGTGCCAGCAGTCTCCGACAGGGGTGGAACTATGGCTACACCTTC
>.|.|TRBJ2-1|TRBV11-2
CASSFGAESYNEQFF
TGTGCCAGCAGCTTTGGGGCGGAGAGCTACAATGAGCAGTTCTTC
>.|.|TRBJ1-1|TRBV28
CASSLGAGDTEAFF
TGTGCCAGCAGTTTAGGGGCTGGGGACACTGAAGCTTTCTTT
>TRBD2|.|TRBJ2-5|TRBV7-2
CASSLGLAGQETQYF
TGTGCCAGCAGCTTAGGTCTAGCGGGCCAAGAGACCCAGTACTTC
>.|once|TRBJ1-4|TRBV25-1
CASGPGGEKLFF
TGTGCCAGCGGCCCGGGGGGGGAAAAACTGTTTTTT
>.|.|TRBJ2-2|TRBV5-1
CASSLTGSNTGELFF
TGCGCCAGCAGCTTGACAGGGTCCAACACCGGGGAGCTGTTTTTT
>TRBD1|few|TRBJ2-1|TRBV5-1
CASSLFAGGAVYNEQFF
TGCGCCAGCAGCTTGTTTGCAGGGGGAGCGGTTTACAATGAGCAGTTCTTC
>.|.|TRBJ2-1|TRBV21-1
CATPLRSSSYNEQFF
TGTGCCACCCCACTGCGGAGTAGCTCCTACAATGAGCAGTTCTTC
>TRBD2|.|TRBJ2-3|TRBV24-1
CATSDFSGGPSDTQYF
TGTGCCACCAGTGATTTTTCGGGGGGGCCGTCGGATACGCAGTATTTT
>TRBD2|once|TRBJ2-2|TRBV5-1
CASSWGLAGLLAGELFF
TGCGCCAGCAGCTGGGGACTAGCGGGTCTGCTCGCCGGGGAGCTGTTTTTT
>.|.|TRBJ2-3|TRBV10-3
CAISLFSSTDTQYF
TGTGCCATCTCCCTCTTTTCTAGCACAGATACGCAGTATTTT
>.|.|TRBJ2-1|TRBV9
CASSVGAGSRNEQFF
TGTGCCAGCAGCGTAGGGGCCGGATCACGGAATGAGCAGTTCTTC
>.|.|TRBJ1-4|TRBV7-2
CASSPGRREKLFF
TGTGCCAGCAGCCCAGGGAGGCGAGAAAAACTGTTTTTT
>.|.|TRBJ2-1|TRBV12-3/TRBV12-4
CASSLSLNEQFF
TGTGCCAGCAGTTTATCCCTCAATGAGCAGTTCTTC
>.|.|TRBJ2-6|TRBV27
CASSSPGLSSGANVLTF
TGTGCCAGCAGTTCCCCGGGACTGAGCTCTGGGGCCAACGTCCTGACTTTC
>.|.|TRBJ2-1|TRBV12-3/TRBV12-4
CASSGVSEQFF
TGTGCCAGCAGCGGGGTCTCTGAGCAGTTCTTC
>TRBD1|few|TRBJ1-1|TRBV29-1
CSASRQGNTEAFF
TGCAGCGCGTCCCGACAGGGTAACACTGAAGCTTTCTTT